This T cell receptor beta chain was sequenced during a study of patients and donors after allogeneic stem cell transplantation. MiXCR, applied by TCRdb to the RT-PCR reads, yields one record per CDR3 protein. The data contain about 200,000 distinct CDR3 sequences, more than 35% of them singletons. Concerning this clonotype: The junction departs from germline at one end; a sequencing error may be responsible.

The CDR3 is made up of 13 amino acids. CDR1 is SGHTA and CDR2 is FQGNSA in the germline V gene. The gene calls are TRBV7-2 and TRBJ1-4; TRBD1 is a possible D gene (5 bases). This receptor was identified in a human donor who was either an allogeneic HSCT recipient or a stem cell or donor lymphocyte infusion donor (not recorded which). It is not recorded whose cells these are; they may come from a transplant donor. Sequencing was carried out using blood, either unsorted or a sorted T cell fraction (not recorded which). CDR3 DNA: TGTGCCAGCAGTTTAGACAGCCCCGGGAAACTGTTTTTT. Its translation: CASSLDSPGKLFF.